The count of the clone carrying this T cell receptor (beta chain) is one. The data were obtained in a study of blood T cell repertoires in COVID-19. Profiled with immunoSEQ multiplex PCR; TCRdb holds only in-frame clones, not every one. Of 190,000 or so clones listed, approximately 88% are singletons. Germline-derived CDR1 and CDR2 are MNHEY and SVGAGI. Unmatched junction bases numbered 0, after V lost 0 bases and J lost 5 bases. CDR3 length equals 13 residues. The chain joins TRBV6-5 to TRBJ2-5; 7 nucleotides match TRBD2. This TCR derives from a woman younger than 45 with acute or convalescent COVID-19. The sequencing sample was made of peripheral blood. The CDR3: CASSYSGGETQYF. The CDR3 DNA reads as TGTGCCAGCAGTTACTCGGGAGGGGAGACCCAGTACTTC.